A selection of T cell receptor beta chains follows, all from one sample in a study of T cells in Graves' hyperthyroidism and ophthalmopathy. TCRdb passed the multiplex PCR reads through MiXCR, listing each CDR3 protein once. The profile covers hundreds of thousands of distinct CDR3 sequences, with over 15% appearing a single time and around 28% taken by the ten largest. Input material: blood. The receptors were gathered from a woman younger than 30 with Graves' ophthalmopathy. The conserved cysteine and the conserved F or W are not part of the CDR3 here. Size values are once, few and many counts, or a class for expanded clones, and some rows have none.

V gene: TRBV6-1; clone size: .; CDR3 protein: ASRFGEGYSNQPQH
V gene: TRBV6-1; clone size: many; CDR3 protein: ASSEWGPTYGYT
V gene: TRBV20-1; clone size: many; CDR3 protein: SAQLRTSGANVLT
V gene: TRBV5-1; clone size: many; CDR3 protein: ASRSTGDYWF
V gene: TRBV5-5; clone size: many; CDR3 protein: ASTRRVAESSYEQY
V gene: TRBV10-3; clone size: .; CDR3 protein: AISENLADYNEQF
V gene: TRBV20-1; clone size: .; CDR3 protein: SASGAGGLADTQY
V gene: TRBV5-1; clone size: many; CDR3 protein: ASSLGGTSGYNEQF
V gene: TRBV27; clone size: many; CDR3 protein: ASSLTAGGNTEAF
V gene: TRBV6-2/TRBV6-3; clone size: many; CDR3 protein: AIGQGATGELF
V gene: TRBV6-1; clone size: many; CDR3 protein: ASSSNQGGKDQPQH
V gene: TRBV28; clone size: many; CDR3 protein: ASRDRANYGYT
V gene: TRBV27; clone size: many; CDR3 protein: ASSPFGGALH
V gene: TRBV19; clone size: many; CDR3 protein: ASIDRGATGLKTEAF
V gene: TRBV10-2; clone size: .; CDR3 protein: ASSDGGQVNTEAF
V gene: TRBV24-1; clone size: .; CDR3 protein: ATSNGTSGRYEQF
V gene: TRBV9; clone size: .; CDR3 protein: ASSVGQGKSEQY
V gene: TRBV19; clone size: .; CDR3 protein: ASSPGQGGGQPQH
V gene: TRBV6-1; clone size: many; CDR3 protein: ASSFPPPDRVNNQPQH
V gene: TRBV30; clone size: many; CDR3 protein: AWRPILGNTEAF
V gene: TRBV28; clone size: many; CDR3 protein: ASSSYGGTSGGLLSAQY
V gene: TRBV27; clone size: .; CDR3 protein: ASRLGATDTQY
V gene: TRBV6-2/TRBV6-3; clone size: many; CDR3 protein: ASSSTGGNEQY
V gene: TRBV30; clone size: many; CDR3 protein: AWSRLAGKYDEQF
V gene: TRBV27; clone size: many; CDR3 protein: ASRRASEETQY
V gene: TRBV6-4; clone size: few; CDR3 protein: ASSQQGLAGDEQF
V gene: TRBV19; clone size: .; CDR3 protein: ASSFGLAGAGLGSYNEQF
V gene: TRBV6-1; clone size: many; CDR3 protein: ASSTQGLGQPQH
V gene: TRBV7-2; clone size: many; CDR3 protein: ASSASAWIKHAYEQY
V gene: TRBV28; clone size: many; CDR3 protein: ASSLSKNSNQPQH
V gene: TRBV5-6; clone size: .; CDR3 protein: ASSLVGQPYEQY
V gene: TRBV7-8; clone size: many; CDR3 protein: ASSSGTSRGRNEQF
V gene: TRBV24-1; clone size: many; CDR3 protein: ATSDSGHGGANVLT
V gene: TRBV15; clone size: many; CDR3 protein: ATSRETGGYEQY
V gene: TRBV7-2; clone size: many; CDR3 protein: ASSSRTGGDTQY
V gene: TRBV7-2; clone size: many; CDR3 protein: ASSPQPGSYNEQF
V gene: TRBV19; clone size: .; CDR3 protein: ASTTSGSSADAQY
V gene: TRBV12-3/TRBV12-4; clone size: many; CDR3 protein: ASSLGAGGVNTQY
V gene: TRBV24-1; clone size: many; CDR3 protein: ATSGSSWDEQF
V gene: TRBV6-2/TRBV6-3; clone size: many; CDR3 protein: ASSYSIGTSGIYEQF
V gene: TRBV6-1; clone size: many; CDR3 protein: ASSSAGATEAF
V gene: TRBV5-6; clone size: many; CDR3 protein: ASSLASRGSSYNEQF
V gene: TRBV19; clone size: many; CDR3 protein: ASSTSPGQRNPWDEKLF
V gene: TRBV20-1; clone size: many; CDR3 protein: SARVELGTTGYT
V gene: TRBV30; clone size: many; CDR3 protein: AWSHSVRQYNSPLH
V gene: TRBV7-2; clone size: many; CDR3 protein: ASSLWTENTEAF
V gene: TRBV11-1; clone size: many; CDR3 protein: ASSPEPGGTQY
V gene: TRBV20-1; clone size: many; CDR3 protein: SASSLAGHNEQF
V gene: TRBV12-3/TRBV12-4; clone size: .; CDR3 protein: ASSLYGSLRTYEQY
V gene: TRBV7-9; clone size: many; CDR3 protein: ASSLALYGGTDTQY
V gene: TRBV18; clone size: many; CDR3 protein: ASSPTPRLARTYEQY
V gene: TRBV5-1; clone size: many; CDR3 protein: ASSAALSESSYNEQF
V gene: TRBV19; clone size: .; CDR3 protein: ASRARGTGAEAEAF
V gene: TRBV20-1; clone size: .; CDR3 protein: SAPDREVGNTEAF
V gene: TRBV7-9; clone size: many; CDR3 protein: ASSLAVGGRDEQF